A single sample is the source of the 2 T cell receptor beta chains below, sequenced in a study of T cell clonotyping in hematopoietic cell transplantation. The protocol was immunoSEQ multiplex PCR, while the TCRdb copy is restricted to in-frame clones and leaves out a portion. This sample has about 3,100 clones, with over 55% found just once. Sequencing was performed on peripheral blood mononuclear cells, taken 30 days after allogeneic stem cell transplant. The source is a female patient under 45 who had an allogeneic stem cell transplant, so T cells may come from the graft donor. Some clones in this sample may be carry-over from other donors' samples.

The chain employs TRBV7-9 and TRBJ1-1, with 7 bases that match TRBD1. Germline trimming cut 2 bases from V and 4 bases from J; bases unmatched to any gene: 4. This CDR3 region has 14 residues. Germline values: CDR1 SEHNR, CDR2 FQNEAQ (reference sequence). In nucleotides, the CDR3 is TGTGCCAGCAGCTTAAAGGCAGGGGGCACTGAAGCTTTCTTT. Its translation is CASSLKAGGTEAFF. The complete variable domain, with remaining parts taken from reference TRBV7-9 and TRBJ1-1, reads DTGVSQNPRHKITKRGQNVTFRCDPISEHNRLYWYRQTLGQGPEFLTYFQNEAQLEKSRLLSDRFSAERPKGSFSTLEIQRTEQGDSAMYLCASSLKAGGTEAFFGQGTRLTVV.

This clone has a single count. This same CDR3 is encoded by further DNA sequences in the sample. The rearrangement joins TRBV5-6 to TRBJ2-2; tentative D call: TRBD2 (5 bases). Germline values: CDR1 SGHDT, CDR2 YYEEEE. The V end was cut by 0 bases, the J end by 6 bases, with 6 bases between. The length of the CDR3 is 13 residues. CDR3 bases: TGTGCCAGCAGCTTGGGGGGAGCCGGGGAGCTGTTTTTT. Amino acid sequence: CASSLGGAGELFF. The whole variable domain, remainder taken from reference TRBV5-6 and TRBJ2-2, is DAGVTQSPTHLIKTRGQQVTLRCSPKSGHDTVSWYQQALGQGPQFIFQYYEEEERQRGNFPDRFSGHQFPNYSSELNVNALLLGDSALYLCASSLGGAGELFFGEGSRLTVL.